This TCR beta chain emerged from a study of T cells in Graves' hyperthyroidism and ophthalmopathy. Study-level results: Most thyroid clonotypes that were expanded above 0.001 also turned up in blood.

This CDR3 region has 15 residues. V was shortened by 2 bases and J by 4 bases, with 12 bases between the two germline ends. Germline V gives CDR1 KGHSH, CDR2 LQKENI. This clonotype appeared many times. Antigen unknown. TCR beta CDR3 regions were amplified from RNA. The study used the HTBI primer set for a first-round RT-PCR of the TCR CDR3. TCRdb ran MiXCR on the multiplex PCR reads and lists one entry per CDR3 protein. Altogether 300,000 to 400,000 distinct CDR3 sequences are present, about a fifth being singletons, with the ten largest covering over 35%. Sequenced input: blood. The chain is built from TRBV18 and TRBJ1-5; unclear D gene. The receptor was derived from a man between 18 and 35 years old with Graves' ophthalmopathy. CDR3 sequence (DNA): TGTGCCAGCTCACCATTTGGGTATCGAAATCAGCCCCAGCATTTT. Protein sequence: CASSPFGYRNQPQHF.